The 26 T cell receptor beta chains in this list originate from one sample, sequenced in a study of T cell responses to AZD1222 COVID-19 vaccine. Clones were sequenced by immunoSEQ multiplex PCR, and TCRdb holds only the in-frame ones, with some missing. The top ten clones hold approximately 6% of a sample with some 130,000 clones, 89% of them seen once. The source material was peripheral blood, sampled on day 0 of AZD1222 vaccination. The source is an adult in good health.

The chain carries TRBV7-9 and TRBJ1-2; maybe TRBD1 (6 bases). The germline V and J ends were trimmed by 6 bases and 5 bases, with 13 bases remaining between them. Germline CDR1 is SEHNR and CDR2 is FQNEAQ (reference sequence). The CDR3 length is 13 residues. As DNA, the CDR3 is TGTGCCAGCAGACAAGGGGGGCCTTATGGCTACACCTTC. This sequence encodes CASRQGGPYGYTF.

CDR3 nucleotide sequence: TGTGCCAGCAGCTTAAAGGGTCACTATGGCTACACCTTC. This encodes CASSLKGHYGYTF. This rearrangement joins TRBV7-2 to TRBJ1-2; D gene uncertain. Trimming pared 2 bases from V and 3 bases from J, leaving 7 bases between. This CDR3 has 13 amino acids. CDR1 SGHTA and CDR2 FQGNSA come from the germline V gene.

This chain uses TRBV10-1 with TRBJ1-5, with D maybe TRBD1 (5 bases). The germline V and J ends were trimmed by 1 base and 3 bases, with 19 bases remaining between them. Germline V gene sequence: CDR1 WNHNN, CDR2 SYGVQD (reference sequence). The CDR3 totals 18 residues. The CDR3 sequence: CASSEFRVRHLDNQPQHF. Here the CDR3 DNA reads TGCGCCAGCAGTGAGTTCAGGGTCCGTCATTTAGACAATCAGCCCCAGCATTTT.

The CDR3 DNA sequence: TGCGCCAGCAGCCCAGGGGTGGACTCCTACGAGCAGTACTTC. It encodes CASSPGVDSYEQYF. The chain joins TRBV4-3 to TRBJ2-7, with a possible D match to TRBD1 (6 bases). Between the trimmed V and J ends, which lost 4 bases and 0 bases, there was a span of 10 bases. Germline V gene data show CDR1 as LGHNA and CDR2 as YSLEER. The CDR3 spans 14 residues.

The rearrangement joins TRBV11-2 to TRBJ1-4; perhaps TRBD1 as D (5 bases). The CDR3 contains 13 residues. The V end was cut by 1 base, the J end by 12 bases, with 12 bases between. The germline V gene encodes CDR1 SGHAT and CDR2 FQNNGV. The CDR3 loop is CASSLADIRELFF. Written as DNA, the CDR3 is TGTGCCAGCAGCTTAGCCGACATCAGGGAACTGTTTTTT.

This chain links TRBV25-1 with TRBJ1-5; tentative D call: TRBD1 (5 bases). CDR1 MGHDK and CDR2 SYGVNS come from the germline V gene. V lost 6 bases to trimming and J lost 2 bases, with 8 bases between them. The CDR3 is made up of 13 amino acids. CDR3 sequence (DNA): TGTGCCAGCAGGGGGGTTGGCAATCAGCCCCAGCATTTT. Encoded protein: CASRGVGNQPQHF.

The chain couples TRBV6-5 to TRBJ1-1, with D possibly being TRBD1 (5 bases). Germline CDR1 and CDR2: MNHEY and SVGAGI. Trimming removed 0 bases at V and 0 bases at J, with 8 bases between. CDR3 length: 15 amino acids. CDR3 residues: CASSYSGGLNTEAFF. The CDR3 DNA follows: TGTGCCAGCAGTTACTCCGGGGGATTGAACACTGAAGCTTTCTTT.

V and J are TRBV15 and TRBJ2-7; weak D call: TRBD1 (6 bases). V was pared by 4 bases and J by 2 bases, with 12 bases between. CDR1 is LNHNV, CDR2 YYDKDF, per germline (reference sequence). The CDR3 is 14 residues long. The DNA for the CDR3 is TGTGCCACCAGCACGGCCAGGGGAACCTACGAGCAGTACTTC. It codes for CATSTARGTYEQYF.

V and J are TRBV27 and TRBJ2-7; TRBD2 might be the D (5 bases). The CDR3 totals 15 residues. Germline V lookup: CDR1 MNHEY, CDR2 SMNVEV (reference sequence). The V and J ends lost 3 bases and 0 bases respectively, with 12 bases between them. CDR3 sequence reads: CASSFRRRSSYEQYF. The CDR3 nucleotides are TGTGCCAGCAGTTTTCGCCGGAGGAGCTCCTACGAGCAGTACTTC.

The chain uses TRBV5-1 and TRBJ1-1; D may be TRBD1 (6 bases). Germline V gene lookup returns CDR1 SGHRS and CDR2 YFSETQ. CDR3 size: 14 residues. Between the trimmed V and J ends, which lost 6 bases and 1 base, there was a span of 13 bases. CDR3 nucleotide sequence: TGCGCCAGCACAAAGGACAGCCAGAACACTGAAGCTTTCTTT. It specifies CASTKDSQNTEAFF. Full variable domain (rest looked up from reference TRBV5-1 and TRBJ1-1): KAGVTQTPRYLIKTRGQQVTLSCSPISGHRSVSWYQQTPGQGLQFLFEYFSETQRNKGNFPGRFSGRQFSNSRSEMNVSTLELGDSALYLCASTKDSQNTEAFFGQGTRLTVV.

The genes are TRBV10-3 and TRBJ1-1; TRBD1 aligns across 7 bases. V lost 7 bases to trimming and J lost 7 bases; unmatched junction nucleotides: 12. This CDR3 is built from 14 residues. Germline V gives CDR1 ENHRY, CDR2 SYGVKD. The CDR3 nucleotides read TGTGCCATCAAGACGGTTGAGGGGGCAAGTGAAGCTTTCTTT. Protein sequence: CAIKTVEGASEAFF.

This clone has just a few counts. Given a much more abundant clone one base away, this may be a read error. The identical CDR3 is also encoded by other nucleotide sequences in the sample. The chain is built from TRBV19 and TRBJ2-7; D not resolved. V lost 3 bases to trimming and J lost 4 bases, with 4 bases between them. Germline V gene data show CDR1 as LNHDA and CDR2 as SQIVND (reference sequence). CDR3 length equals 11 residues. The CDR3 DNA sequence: TGTGCCAGTAGTATTGGGTACGAGCAGTACTTC. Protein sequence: CASSIGYEQYF.

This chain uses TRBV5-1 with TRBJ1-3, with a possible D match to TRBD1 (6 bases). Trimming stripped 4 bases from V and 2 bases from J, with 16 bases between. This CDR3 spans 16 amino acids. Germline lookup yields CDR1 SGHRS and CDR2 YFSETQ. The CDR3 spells CASSLSGEVTGNTIYF. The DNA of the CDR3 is TGCGCCAGCAGCCTATCAGGGGAAGTGACTGGAAACACCATATATTTT.

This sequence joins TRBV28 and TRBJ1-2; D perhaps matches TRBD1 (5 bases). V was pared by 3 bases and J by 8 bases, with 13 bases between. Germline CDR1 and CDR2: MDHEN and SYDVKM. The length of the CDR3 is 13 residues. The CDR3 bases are TGTGCCAGCAGTTTGGGGACTTTTGAAGGCTACACCTTC. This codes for CASSLGTFEGYTF.

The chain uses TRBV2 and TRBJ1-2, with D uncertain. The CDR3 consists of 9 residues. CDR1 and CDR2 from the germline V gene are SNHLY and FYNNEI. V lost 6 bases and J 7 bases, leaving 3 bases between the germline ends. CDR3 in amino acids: CASRVGYTF. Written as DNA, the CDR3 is TGTGCCAGCAGGGTTGGCTACACCTTC.

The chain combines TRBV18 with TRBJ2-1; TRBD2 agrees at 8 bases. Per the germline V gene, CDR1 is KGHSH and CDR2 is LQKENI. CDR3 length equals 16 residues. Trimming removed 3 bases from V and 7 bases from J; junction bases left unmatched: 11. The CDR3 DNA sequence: TGTGCCAGCTCACCCTTACGGCGGGGGGCCGTAAATGAGCAGTTCTTC. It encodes CASSPLRRGAVNEQFF.

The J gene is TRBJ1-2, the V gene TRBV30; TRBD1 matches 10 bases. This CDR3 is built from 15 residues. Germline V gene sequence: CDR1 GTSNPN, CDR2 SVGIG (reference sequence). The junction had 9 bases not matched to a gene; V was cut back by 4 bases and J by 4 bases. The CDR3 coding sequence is TGTGCCTGGAAACCCGGACAGGGGGGGATCTATGGCTACACCTTC. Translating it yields CAWKPGQGGIYGYTF.

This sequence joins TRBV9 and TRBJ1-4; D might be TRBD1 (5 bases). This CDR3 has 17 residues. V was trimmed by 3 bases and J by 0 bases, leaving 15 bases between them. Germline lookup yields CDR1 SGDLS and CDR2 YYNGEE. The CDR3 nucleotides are TGTGCCAGCAGCGCGGACATTTCTGGGGCAACTAATGAAAAACTGTTTTTT. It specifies CASSADISGATNEKLFF. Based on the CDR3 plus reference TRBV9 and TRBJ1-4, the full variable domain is DSGVTQTPKHLITATGQRVTLRCSPRSGDLSVYWYQQSLDQGLQFLIQYYNGEERAKGNILERFSAQQFPDLHSELNLSSLELGDSALYFCASSADISGATNEKLFFGSGTQLSVL.

CDR3: CASGDGGNQPQHF. CDR3 nucleotides: TGTGCTAGTGGTGACGGGGGCAATCAGCCCCAGCATTTT. This chain connects TRBV12-5 to TRBJ1-5; D unresolved. Trimming removed 5 bases at V and 2 bases at J, with 7 bases between. Germline-derived CDR1 and CDR2 are LGHNT and FRNRAP. The CDR3 length is 13 residues.

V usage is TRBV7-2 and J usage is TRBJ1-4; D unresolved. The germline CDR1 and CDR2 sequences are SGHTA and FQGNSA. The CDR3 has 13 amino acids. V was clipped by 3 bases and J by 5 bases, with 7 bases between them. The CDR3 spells CASSLNRNEKLFF. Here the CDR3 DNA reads TGTGCCAGCAGCTTGAACCGGAATGAAAAACTGTTTTTT.

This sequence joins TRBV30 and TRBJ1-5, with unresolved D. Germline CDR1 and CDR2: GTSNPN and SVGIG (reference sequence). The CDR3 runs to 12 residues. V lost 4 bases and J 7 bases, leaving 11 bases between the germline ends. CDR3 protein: CAWNSGVQPQHF. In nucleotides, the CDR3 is TGTGCCTGGAACTCTGGAGTGCAGCCCCAGCATTTT.

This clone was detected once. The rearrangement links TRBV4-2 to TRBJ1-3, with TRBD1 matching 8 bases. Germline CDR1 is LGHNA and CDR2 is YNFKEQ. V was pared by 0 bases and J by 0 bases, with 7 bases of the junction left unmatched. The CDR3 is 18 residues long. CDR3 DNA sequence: TGTGCCAGCAGCCAAGACCGGACAGGGATTCGCTCTGGAAACACCATATATTTT. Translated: CASSQDRTGIRSGNTIYF.

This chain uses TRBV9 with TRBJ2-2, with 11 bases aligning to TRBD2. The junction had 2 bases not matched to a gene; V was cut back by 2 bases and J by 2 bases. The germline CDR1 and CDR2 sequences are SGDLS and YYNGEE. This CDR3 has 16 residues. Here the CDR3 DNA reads TGTGCCAGCAGCGTTAGCGGGGGGGCTAACACCGGGGAGCTGTTTTTT. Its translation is CASSVSGGANTGELFF.

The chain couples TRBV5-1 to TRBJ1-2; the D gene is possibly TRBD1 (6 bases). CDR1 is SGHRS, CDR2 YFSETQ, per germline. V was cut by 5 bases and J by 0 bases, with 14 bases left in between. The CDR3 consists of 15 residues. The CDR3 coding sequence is TGCGCCAGCAGTCCCACCTCAGGGGCTAACTATGGCTACACCTTC. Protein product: CASSPTSGANYGYTF.

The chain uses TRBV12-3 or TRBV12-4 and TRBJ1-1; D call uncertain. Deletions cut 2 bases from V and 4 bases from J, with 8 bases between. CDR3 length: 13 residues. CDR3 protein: CASSLRVVTEAFF. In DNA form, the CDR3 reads TGTGCCAGCAGTTTAAGGGTTGTCACTGAAGCTTTCTTT.

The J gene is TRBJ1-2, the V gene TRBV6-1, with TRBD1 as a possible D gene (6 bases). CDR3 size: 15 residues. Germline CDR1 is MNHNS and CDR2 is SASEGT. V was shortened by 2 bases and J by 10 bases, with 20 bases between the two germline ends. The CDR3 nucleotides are TGTGCCAGCAGTGAATTACAGGGTTTCTTTCAATACTACACCTTC. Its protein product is CASSELQGFFQYYTF.